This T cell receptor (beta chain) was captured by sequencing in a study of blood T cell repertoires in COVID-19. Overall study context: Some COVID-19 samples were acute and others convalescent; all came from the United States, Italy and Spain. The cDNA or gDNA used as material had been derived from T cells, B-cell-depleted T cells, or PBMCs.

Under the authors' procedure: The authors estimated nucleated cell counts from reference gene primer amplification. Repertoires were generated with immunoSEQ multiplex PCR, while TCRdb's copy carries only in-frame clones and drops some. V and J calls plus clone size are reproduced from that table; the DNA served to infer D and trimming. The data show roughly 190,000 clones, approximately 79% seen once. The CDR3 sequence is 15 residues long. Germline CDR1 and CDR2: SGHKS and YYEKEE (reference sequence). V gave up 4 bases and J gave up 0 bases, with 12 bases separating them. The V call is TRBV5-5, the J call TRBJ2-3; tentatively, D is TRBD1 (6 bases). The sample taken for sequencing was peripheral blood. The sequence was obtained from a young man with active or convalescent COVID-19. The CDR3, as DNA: TGTGCCAGCAGCCCTGGACAGCCTAGCACAGATACGCAGTATTTT. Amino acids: CASSPGQPSTDTQYF.